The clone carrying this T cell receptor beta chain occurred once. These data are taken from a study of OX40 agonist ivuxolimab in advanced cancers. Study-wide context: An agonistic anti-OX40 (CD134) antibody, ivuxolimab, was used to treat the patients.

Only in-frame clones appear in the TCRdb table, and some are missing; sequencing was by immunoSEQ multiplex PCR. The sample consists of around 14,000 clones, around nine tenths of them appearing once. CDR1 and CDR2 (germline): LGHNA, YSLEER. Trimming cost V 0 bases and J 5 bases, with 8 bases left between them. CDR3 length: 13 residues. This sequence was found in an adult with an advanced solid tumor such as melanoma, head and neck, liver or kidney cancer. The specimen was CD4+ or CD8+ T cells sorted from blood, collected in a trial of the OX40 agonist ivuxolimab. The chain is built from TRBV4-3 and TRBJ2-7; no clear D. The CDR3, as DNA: TGCGCCAGCAGCCAAGAAGGTTTACACGAGCAGTACTTC. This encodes CASSQEGLHEQYF.